These 14 T cell receptor beta chains were all obtained from the same sample, sequenced in a study of T cells after yellow fever vaccination. TCRdb itself ran the 5' RACE reads through MiXCR, one entry per CDR3 protein. The sample lists around 100,000 distinct CDR3 sequences, 7% to 8.5% occurring once. The specimen was CD8+ T cells sorted from PBMCs, collected 45 days after the yellow fever booster vaccination. The receptors stem from a man younger than 40 who received the YFV17D yellow fever vaccine.

This clonotype was detected ten times or more. One junction end does not reproduce the germline sequence, and a read error may be involved. The chain uses TRBV6-6 and TRBJ2-1, with TRBD2 identical over 7 bases. Germline assignment: CDR1 MNHNY and CDR2 SVGAGI (reference sequence). This CDR3 comprises 11 residues. The CDR3 sequence: CASSYGEGQVF. The CDR3 nucleotides read TGTGCCAGCAGTTACGGGGAGGGGCAGGTCTTC.

The chain joins TRBV6-2 or TRBV6-3 to TRBJ2-7; maybe TRBD2 (5 bases). This CDR3 spans 16 amino acids. Germline assignment: CDR1 MNHEY and CDR2 SVGEGT. Trimming took off 0 bases at V and 2 bases at J, with 14 bases between the two ends. The CDR3 spells CASSYSISGGTYEQYF. The CDR3 nucleotides read TGTGCCAGCAGTTACTCGATAAGCGGCGGAACCTACGAGCAGTACTTC.

This clonotype was seen ten or more times. J is TRBJ1-2 and V is TRBV2; D is unresolved. The ends were cut back, 7 bases at V and 2 bases at J, with 11 bases in the middle. This CDR3 region has 13 residues. Germline lookup yields CDR1 SNHLY and CDR2 FYNNEI. The CDR3 loop is CASMVGSNYGYTF. The CDR3 DNA follows: TGTGCCAGCATGGTGGGATCAAACTATGGCTACACCTTC.

This clonotype has just a few counts. The CDR3 protein is CSVGDRSTQYF. The CDR3 nucleotides read TGCAGCGTTGGGGACAGGAGTACGCAGTATTTT. The gene calls are TRBV29-1 and TRBJ2-3; TRBD1 matches 8 bases. Germline trimming cut 4 bases from V and 8 bases from J; bases unmatched to any gene: 2. CDR1 is SQVTM and CDR2 is ANQGSEA in the germline V gene. The CDR3 has 11 residues.

This clonotype was observed at least ten times. V usage is TRBV9 and J usage is TRBJ2-1, with D perhaps TRBD1 (5 bases). Trimming took 1 base from V and 1 from J, leaving 12 bases between them. The germline V gene has CDR1 SGDLS and CDR2 YYNGEE. The CDR3 covers 16 residues. The CDR3 nucleotides are TGTGCCAGCAGCGTACTGACGACAGTATCCTACAATGAGCAGTTCTTC. It encodes CASSVLTTVSYNEQFF.

As to this clonotype: One base away lies a much larger clone, so this may be a sequencing read error. V usage is TRBV7-6 and J usage is TRBJ2-1, with 8 bases lining up with TRBD2. This CDR3 comprises 15 residues. CDR1 and CDR2 from the germline V gene are SGHVS and FNYEAQ. For the CDR3, the DNA is TGTGGCAGCAGCTTATCGAGCGGGGGTTACAATGAGCAGTTCTTC. Translating gives CGSSLSSGGYNEQFF.

This clonotype has more than one count but fewer than ten. The chain links TRBV5-1 to TRBJ2-7; TRBD1 is a possible D gene (8 bases). V dropped 0 bases and J dropped 3 bases, with 22 bases sitting between them. In germline, CDR1 is SGHRS, CDR2 YFSETQ. This CDR3 has 18 residues. The CDR3 spells CASSLDEAGTGQVYEQYF. CDR3 sequence (DNA): TGCGCCAGCAGCTTGGACGAAGCGGGGACGGGACAGGTCTACGAGCAGTACTTC.

This clonotype was detected many times. The J gene is TRBJ2-1, the V gene TRBV15; D tentatively reads TRBD1 or TRBD2 (5 bases each). This CDR3 has 16 amino acids. Per germline, CDR1 LNHNV and CDR2 YYDKDF (reference sequence). Trimming pared 5 bases from V and 0 bases from J, leaving 14 bases between. CDR3 loop: CATSPSGTASYNEQFF. The CDR3 bases are TGTGCCACCAGCCCCTCAGGGACGGCCTCCTACAATGAGCAGTTCTTC.

Ten or more counts support this clonotype. The rearrangement links TRBV2 to TRBJ2-3, with 8 bases that match TRBD2. CDR3 length: 13 amino acids. The germline CDR1 and CDR2 sequences are SNHLY and FYNNEI. V dropped 6 bases and J dropped 14; count of bases not matched to a gene: 13. CDR3 nucleotide sequence: TGTGCCAGCAGGTCCAGCGGGAGTGACGACCGGTATTTT. Amino acid sequence: CASRSSGSDDRYF.

About this clonotype itself: A much larger clone differs from this one at a single base, so this may be a read error. Here the CDR3 DNA reads TGCGCCAGCAGCTGCATCGGTTCCCCTTTAGAGTTTGGCACCGGGGAGCTGTTTTTT. Translated: CASSCIGSPLEFGTGELFF. The chain couples TRBV4-3 to TRBJ2-2; D remains unclear. Germline CDR1 LGHNA, CDR2 YSLEER. This CDR3 has 19 residues. V lost 5 bases and J lost 4, with 26 bases in between.

This clonotype has a count of ten or more. The gene calls are TRBV20-1 and TRBJ1-2; a weak D match, TRBD1 (5 bases). This CDR3 is 10 amino acids long. Between the trimmed V and J ends, which lost 6 bases and 6 bases, there was a span of 8 bases. From germline, CDR1 is DFQATT and CDR2 SNEGSKA (reference sequence). Here the CDR3 reads CSARDDGYTF. The CDR3 bases are TGCAGTGCGAGGGACGATGGCTACACCTTC.

As concerns this clonotype: A much larger clone is a single base away; this may be a read error. V is TRBV5-1 and J is TRBJ2-7; D possibly corresponds to TRBD2 (6 bases). Germline lookup yields CDR1 SGHRS and CDR2 YFSETQ. The CDR3 loop spans 14 amino acids. In DNA, the CDR3 is TGCGCCAGCAGCCCGACGGGACTTACCTACCAGCAGTACTTC. It specifies CASSPTGLTYQQYF.

This clonotype was counted a few times. The J gene is TRBJ2-7, the V gene TRBV20-1; weak D call: TRBD1 (5 bases). The V and J ends lost 6 bases and 5 bases respectively, with 17 bases between them. Per germline, CDR1 DFQATT and CDR2 SNEGSKA (reference sequence). The CDR3 is 13 residues long. This chain's CDR3 is CSAPQGTGHEQYF. The DNA for the CDR3 is TGCAGTGCGCCGCAGGGAACTGGGCACGAGCAGTACTTC.

This clonotype has a count of ten or more. V is TRBV28 and J is TRBJ2-3; D might be TRBD1 (6 bases). Germline V gene sequence: CDR1 MDHEN, CDR2 SYDVKM. The CDR3 covers 13 residues. Trimming pared 7 bases from V and 6 bases from J, leaving 14 bases between. CDR3: CASTKYQGDTQYF. DNA for the CDR3: TGTGCCAGCACCAAATACCAGGGGGATACGCAGTATTTT.